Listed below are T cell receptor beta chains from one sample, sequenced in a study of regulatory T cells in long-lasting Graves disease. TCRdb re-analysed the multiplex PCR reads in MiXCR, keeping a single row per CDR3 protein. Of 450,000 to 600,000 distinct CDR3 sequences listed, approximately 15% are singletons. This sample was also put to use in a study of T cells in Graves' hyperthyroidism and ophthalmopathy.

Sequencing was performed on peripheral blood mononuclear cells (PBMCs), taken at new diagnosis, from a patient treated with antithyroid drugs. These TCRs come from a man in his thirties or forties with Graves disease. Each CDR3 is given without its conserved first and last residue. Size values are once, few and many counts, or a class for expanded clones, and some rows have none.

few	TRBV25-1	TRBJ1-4	ASSETGLGEKLF
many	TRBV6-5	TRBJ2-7	ASSYGTEGYEQY
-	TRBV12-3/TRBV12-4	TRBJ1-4	ASSPRSGAGGTNEKLF
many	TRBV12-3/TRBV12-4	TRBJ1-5	ASRTGGEPQH
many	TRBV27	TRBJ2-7	ASSLGHAYGQY
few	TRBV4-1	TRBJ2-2	ASSHHGTRSTGELF
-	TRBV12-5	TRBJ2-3	ASGLIVAGGPDTQY
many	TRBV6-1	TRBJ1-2	ARGVPTGGSYGYT
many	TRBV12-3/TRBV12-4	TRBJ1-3	ASSLSGTGNTIY
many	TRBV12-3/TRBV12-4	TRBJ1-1	ASSFRVMNTEAF
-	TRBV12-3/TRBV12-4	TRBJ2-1	ASSLEGGISYNEQF
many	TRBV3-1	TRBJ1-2	ASSQEQHYGYT
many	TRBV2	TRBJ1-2	ASRAGTGSYGGT
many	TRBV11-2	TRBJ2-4	ATSQGAKNIQY
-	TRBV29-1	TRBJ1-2	SVRRGLDSNYGYT
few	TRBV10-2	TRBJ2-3	ASTRDPTDTQY
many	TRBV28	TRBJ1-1	ASSPWGTAGMNTEAF
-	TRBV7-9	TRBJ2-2	ASSLTGGRTGELF
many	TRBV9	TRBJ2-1	ASSVGDEQF
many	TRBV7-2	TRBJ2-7	ASRPTFRGLATQY
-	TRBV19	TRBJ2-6	ASSMGQGSSGANVLT
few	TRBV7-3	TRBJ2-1	ASSTRGLAGRYNEQF
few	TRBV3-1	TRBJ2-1	ASSPTRLAGEDEQF
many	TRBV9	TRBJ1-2	ASTLGGGSEDGYT
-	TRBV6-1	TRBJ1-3	ASSTGDGNTIY
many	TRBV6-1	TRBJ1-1	ASTFGWTSMNTEAF
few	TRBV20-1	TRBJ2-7	SAKTSGRAYEQY
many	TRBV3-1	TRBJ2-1	ASSQGLTRPSYNEQF
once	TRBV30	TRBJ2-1	AWGRLALYNEQF
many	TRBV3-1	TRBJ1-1	ASSPPGLGAF
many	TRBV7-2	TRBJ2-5	ASSFLGNPETQY
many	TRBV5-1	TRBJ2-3	ASGGGKGGDTQY
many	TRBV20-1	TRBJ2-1	SARDRGLFYNEQF
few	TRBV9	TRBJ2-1	ASSVRSLAGEGEQF
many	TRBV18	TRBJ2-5	ASSPYQRRQETQY
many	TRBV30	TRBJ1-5	AWSLPGNNQPQH
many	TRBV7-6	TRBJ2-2	ASSLAPGMLGGELF
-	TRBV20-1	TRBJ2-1	SVRTSAISYNEQF
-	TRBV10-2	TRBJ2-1	ASSVTASGSLNEQF
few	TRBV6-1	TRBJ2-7	ASAHYEQY
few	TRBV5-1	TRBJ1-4	ASSVNSGTVEKLF
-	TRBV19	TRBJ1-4	ASSSRDRNEKLF
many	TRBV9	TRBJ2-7	ASSLRDSSTYEQY
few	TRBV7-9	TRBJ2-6	ASSLEGFGTGANVLT
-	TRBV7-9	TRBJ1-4	ASSWEFTNEKLF
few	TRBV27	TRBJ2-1	ASSSLRQALEQF